These 2 T cell receptor beta chains originate from one sample sequenced in a study of OX40 agonist ivuxolimab in advanced cancers. Generated by immunoSEQ multiplex PCR, the TCRdb table keeps only in-frame clones and is missing some. This sample has roughly 65,000 clones, with around 83% found just once. Sequencing used CD4+ or CD8+ T cells sorted from blood, obtained in a trial of the OX40 agonist ivuxolimab. These receptors were obtained from an adult with an advanced solid tumor such as melanoma, head and neck, liver or kidney cancer.

This chain connects TRBV7-2 to TRBJ2-7; tentative D call: TRBD1 (6 bases). There are 14 residues in the CDR3. Deletions cut 1 base from V and 5 bases from J, with 12 bases between. Germline CDR1 SGHTA, CDR2 FQGNSA. The CDR3 loop reads CASSLVLRTDEQYF. The CDR3 DNA follows: TGTGCCAGCAGCTTAGTTCTTCGGACAGACGAGCAGTACTTC.

This chain links TRBV6-5 with TRBJ1-2, with 9 positions matching TRBD1. Germline lookup yields CDR1 MNHEY and CDR2 SVGAGI. CDR3 length: 13 residues. The CDR3: CAVWTGDGYGYTF. Here the CDR3 DNA reads TGTGCGGTATGGACAGGGGATGGCTATGGCTACACCTTC.